A single sample gave rise to the 15 T cell receptor beta chains below, sequenced in a study of cytomegalovirus exposure and HLA in healthy donors. Profiling relied on immunoSEQ multiplex PCR, and the TCRdb table lists in-frame clones only, not all of them. Of roughly 100,000 clones listed, 86% are singletons. Specimen: PBMCs. The receptors here all came from a woman aged 18-30 years in good health and CMV-seropositive.

Only a few counts were recorded for this clone. V is TRBV7-2 and J is TRBJ2-3; D perhaps matches TRBD1 (5 bases). Trimming took 2 bases from V and 3 from J, leaving 6 bases between them. Germline loops: CDR1 SGHTA, CDR2 FQGNSA. The CDR3 sequence is 13 residues long. CDR3 protein: CASSLQGTDTQYF. In DNA form, the CDR3 reads TGTGCCAGCAGCTTACAGGGTACAGATACGCAGTATTTT.

This rearrangement joins TRBV29-1 to TRBJ1-1; tentative D call: TRBD1 (6 bases). The CDR3 covers 12 residues. Germline assignment: CDR1 SQVTM and CDR2 ANQGSEA. V was cut by 7 bases and J by 5 bases, with 14 bases left in between. The CDR3 sequence is CSAGGLGTEAFF. In DNA form, the CDR3 reads TGCAGCGCGGGGGGCCTGGGGACTGAAGCTTTCTTT.

A single count supports this clone. The chain joins TRBV15 to TRBJ1-1; a weak D match, TRBD1 (6 bases). Germline lookup yields CDR1 LNHNV and CDR2 YYDKDF (reference sequence). Trimming pared 2 bases from V and 5 bases from J, leaving 12 bases between. The CDR3 extends over 14 amino acids. CDR3 coding DNA: TGTGCCACCAGCAGATACAGGGTAGGAACTGAAGCTTTCTTT. Encoded protein: CATSRYRVGTEAFF.

This chain connects TRBV2 to TRBJ1-1; 10 positions agree with TRBD1. The CDR3 runs to 15 residues. V trimming: 3 bases; J trimming: 4 bases; junction bases outside the gene matches: 5. CDR1 and CDR2 from the germline V gene are SNHLY and FYNNEI. The CDR3 DNA follows: TGTGCCAGCAGTGAGAGGGGACAGGGGTTCACTGAAGCTTTCTTT. It specifies CASSERGQGFTEAFF.

This chain connects TRBV5-5 to TRBJ1-1; 8 bases are shared with TRBD1. The CDR3 has 17 amino acids. The V gene's germline CDR1 is SGHKS and CDR2 YYEKEE (reference sequence). V trimming: 4 bases; J trimming: 5 bases; junction bases outside the gene matches: 16. The CDR3 region has the DNA TGTGCCAGCAGCCTCTCGGGCCAGGGGGCATTGAGTACTGAAGCTTTCTTT. Translating it yields CASSLSGQGALSTEAFF.

This clone occurred once. The chain employs TRBV19 and TRBJ2-2; 7 positions match TRBD2. The V segment lost 6 bases and the J segment 3 bases; nucleotides outside the gene matches: 10. Germline V gene data show CDR1 as LNHDA and CDR2 as SQIVND (reference sequence). There are 16 residues in the CDR3. The CDR3 protein is CASRLSGEGDTGELFF. CDR3 in DNA: TGTGCCAGTAGGCTCTCGGGGGAGGGCGACACCGGGGAGCTGTTTTTT.

The rearrangement uses TRBV6-1 and TRBJ1-1; D is uncertain. The germline gives CDR1 MNHNS, CDR2 SASEGT. CDR3 length: 13 amino acids. V gave up 4 bases and J gave up 5 bases, with 11 bases separating them. CDR3: CASSGRRRTEAFF. Written as DNA, the CDR3 is TGTGCCAGCAGTGGTCGACGGAGGACTGAAGCTTTCTTT.

V gene TRBV13 combines with J gene TRBJ1-4; unclear D gene. This CDR3 comprises 16 residues. Trimming removed 5 bases at V and 6 bases at J, with 19 bases between. Germline V gives CDR1 PRHDT, CDR2 FYEKMQ (reference sequence). The chain's CDR3 is CASSIAQARHHEKLFF. The DNA for the CDR3 is TGTGCCAGCAGCATAGCCCAAGCGCGGCATCATGAAAAACTGTTTTTT. The entire variable domain, with the rest obtained from reference TRBV13 and TRBJ1-4, is as follows: AAGVIQSPRHLIKEKRETATLKCYPIPRHDTVYWYQQGPGQDPQFLISFYEKMQSDKGSIPDRFSAQQFSDYHSELNMSSLELGDSALYFCASSIAQARHHEKLFFGSGTQLSVL.

The V call is TRBV7-9, the J call TRBJ2-1; D is possibly TRBD2 (6 bases). V lost 2 bases and J 0 bases, leaving 14 bases between the germline ends. This CDR3 is 17 amino acids long. Germline V gene lookup returns CDR1 SEHNR and CDR2 FQNEAQ (reference sequence). The CDR3 protein is CASSLSAGTSSYNEQFF. The CDR3 DNA reads as TGTGCCAGCAGCTTATCGGCGGGGACCAGCTCCTACAATGAGCAGTTCTTC.

This clone showed up just a few times. The V call is TRBV5-1, the J call TRBJ2-7; D is ambiguous. The V end lost 2 bases, the J end lost 3 bases, and 9 bases lay between the germline ends. The CDR3 extends over 13 amino acids. From germline, CDR1 is SGHRS and CDR2 YFSETQ. The CDR3 loop reads CASSFDSNYEQYF. The DNA for the CDR3 is TGCGCCAGCAGCTTCGACTCAAACTACGAGCAGTACTTC.

The table lists this clone with a count of one. The V gene is TRBV19, the J gene TRBJ1-1, with unresolved D. This CDR3 region has 16 residues. CDR1 is LNHDA, CDR2 SQIVND, per germline (reference sequence). V lost 2 bases to trimming and J lost 5 bases, with 18 bases between them. The CDR3 is CASSITVLNPRTEAFF. The DNA for the CDR3 is TGTGCCAGTAGTATAACGGTCCTGAACCCGCGGACTGAAGCTTTCTTT.

The V and J genes are TRBV7-2 and TRBJ2-2; TRBD2 aligns across 7 bases. Looked up from germline, CDR1 is SGHTA and CDR2 is FQGNSA. The CDR3 has 17 amino acids. Germline trimming cut 2 bases from V and 1 base from J; bases unmatched to any gene: 7. CDR3 coding DNA: TGTGCCAGCAGCTTACTTAACCTAGCGGTGAACACCGGGGAGCTGTTTTTT. Amino acids: CASSLLNLAVNTGELFF.

V and J are TRBV7-6 and TRBJ2-3; 8 bases line up with TRBD2. V was pared by 6 bases and J by 3 bases, with 5 bases of the junction left unmatched. The germline CDR1 and CDR2 sequences are SGHVS and FNYEAQ. The CDR3 runs to 14 residues. In nucleotides, the CDR3 is TGTGCCAGCAGTTTACTAGCGGATACAGATACGCAGTATTTT. Protein: CASSLLADTDTQYF.

The chain has TRBV19 and TRBJ2-7, with D possibly matching TRBD2 (6 bases). Germline values: CDR1 LNHDA, CDR2 SQIVND (reference sequence). This CDR3 spans 14 amino acids. Trimming cost V 5 bases and J 0 bases, with 11 bases left between them. The CDR3 DNA sequence: TGTGCCAGTAGTTTTACCGGGGGCTCCTACGAGCAGTACTTC. Its protein is CASSFTGGSYEQYF.

V usage is TRBV15 and J usage is TRBJ1-4; D perhaps matches TRBD1 (6 bases). This CDR3 contains 16 residues. Germline V gene lookup returns CDR1 LNHNV and CDR2 YYDKDF (reference sequence). Trimming removed 3 bases at V and 8 bases at J, with 19 bases between. The CDR3 here is CATSSPWGPLREKLFF. Here the CDR3 DNA reads TGTGCCACCAGCAGCCCCTGGGGGCCCCTTAGGGAAAAACTGTTTTTT.